A single sample gave rise to the 27 T cell receptor beta chains below, sequenced in a study of shared clonotypes between healthy human individuals. Naivety among CD8 cells was defined by CD45RO negativity and positive CCR7 selection, thereby excluding terminally differentiated effector memory CD45RA+ cells. Profiling relied on immunoSEQ multiplex PCR, and the TCRdb table lists in-frame clones only, not all of them. The data contain more than 2 million clones, around 95% of them singletons. The material sequenced was naive CD8+ T cells from PBMCs. The receptors were gathered from a man aged 18 to 30 in good health. Some clones in this sample may be carry-over from other donors' samples.

The V and J genes are TRBV6-5 and TRBJ2-3; TRBD2 aligns across 9 bases. The CDR3 loop spans 15 amino acids. With 6 bases clipped from V and 0 bases from J, the junction kept 4 bases outside the gene matches. Germline CDR1 and CDR2: MNHEY and SVGAGI. The CDR3 loop is CASSRTSASTDTQYF. The CDR3 DNA sequence: TGTGCCAGCAGCCGGACTAGCGCAAGCACAGATACGCAGTATTTT.

The J gene is TRBJ2-5, the V gene TRBV7-2; D is unresolved. V was cut by 7 bases and J by 5 bases, with 14 bases left in between. The CDR3 extends over 13 amino acids. Germline V gives CDR1 SGHTA, CDR2 FQGNSA. CDR3 nucleotide sequence: TGTGCCAGCACTCCTAGGGCTTGGGAGACCCAGTACTTC. Translating it yields CASTPRAWETQYF.

The CDR3 DNA reads TGTGCCATCAGCCATCTTCCCGGGACTAGCGGGATCCAGGTTGGCGAGCAGTACTTC. It is translated as CAISHLPGTSGIQVGEQYF. This chain links TRBV10-3 with TRBJ2-7, with TRBD2 matching 13 bases. Per the germline V gene, CDR1 is ENHRY and CDR2 is SYGVKD. The trim removed 6 bases at V and 6 bases at J, leaving 20 bases unmatched. This CDR3 is 19 amino acids long.

This chain connects TRBV19 to TRBJ2-7, with D possibly being TRBD2 (5 bases). The V end lost 3 bases, the J end lost 3 bases, and 12 bases lay between the germline ends. The CDR3 consists of 14 residues. CDR1 and CDR2 from the germline V gene are LNHDA and SQIVND (reference sequence). The CDR3 here is CASSIRGTGYEQYF. CDR3 DNA: TGTGCCAGTAGTATTCGGGGTACGGGCTACGAGCAGTACTTC.

A single count supports this clone. This sequence joins TRBV14 and TRBJ2-5; D is ambiguous. In germline, CDR1 is SGHDN, CDR2 FVKESK. The CDR3 covers 13 residues. V lost 3 bases and J lost 5, with 10 bases in between. The CDR3 coding sequence is TGTGCCAGCAGCCAGGGTATGGACGAGACCCAGTACTTC. Amino acids: CASSQGMDETQYF.

Details on this clone: Different DNA sequences within this sample yield the same CDR3. The chain is built from TRBV27 and TRBJ2-1, with D maybe TRBD2 (6 bases). Between the trimmed V and J ends, which lost 2 bases and 9 bases, there was a span of 11 bases. The length of the CDR3 is 13 residues. Germline loops: CDR1 MNHEY, CDR2 SMNVEV (reference sequence). CDR3 loop: CASSLGGRSEQFF. The CDR3 DNA is TGTGCCAGCAGTTTAGGAGGGAGGAGTGAGCAGTTCTTC.

This clone was counted once. The gene calls are TRBV10-3 and TRBJ2-4, with D perhaps matching TRBD1 or TRBD2 (5 bases each). The germline V gene has CDR1 ENHRY and CDR2 SYGVKD. V was trimmed by 5 bases and J by 1 base, leaving 18 bases between them. This CDR3 is 17 amino acids long. The CDR3 region is CAISQTGTEFAKNIQYF. In nucleotides, the CDR3 is TGTGCCATCAGTCAGACCGGGACCGAATTTGCCAAAAACATTCAGTACTTC.

This rearrangement joins TRBV27 to TRBJ1-2; possible D gene TRBD1, 6 bases. The CDR3 is 12 amino acids. The germline V and J ends were trimmed by 1 base and 6 bases, with 6 bases remaining between them. Looked up from germline, CDR1 is MNHEY and CDR2 is SMNVEV (reference sequence). CDR3 in DNA: TGTGCCAGCAGTTTATACAGGGATGGCTACACCTTC. Its translation: CASSLYRDGYTF.

About this clone itself: The identical CDR3 is also encoded by other nucleotide sequences in the sample. The chain combines TRBV27 with TRBJ1-5; unclear D gene. Trimming pared 4 bases from V and 4 bases from J, leaving 8 bases between. The CDR3 totals 13 residues. Germline V gene sequence: CDR1 MNHEY, CDR2 SMNVEV (reference sequence). CDR3 in DNA: TGTGCCAGCAGTTGGGGAGTGAATCAGCCCCAGCATTTT. Amino acid sequence: CASSWGVNQPQHF.

The chain employs TRBV12-5 and TRBJ2-1, with TRBD2 matching 11 bases. This CDR3 is 16 amino acids long. Germline V gene data show CDR1 as LGHNT and CDR2 as FRNRAP. V dropped 2 bases and J dropped 4; count of bases not matched to a gene: 4. This CDR3 is CASGLPSGRIYNEQFF. CDR3 nucleotides: TGTGCTAGTGGTTTGCCTAGCGGGAGGATTTACAATGAGCAGTTCTTC.

This chain uses TRBV4-3 with TRBJ2-3; TRBD1 or TRBD2 may be the D gene (5 bases each). The CDR3 sequence is 17 residues long. CDR1 LGHNA and CDR2 YSLEER come from the germline V gene. V gave up 3 bases and J gave up 4 bases, with 20 bases separating them. The DNA of the CDR3 is TGCGCCAGCAGCCAGGACTCTCCGGGACGAGGATCAGATACGCAGTATTTT. Its protein is CASSQDSPGRGSDTQYF.

The CDR3 nucleotides read TGTGCCAGTAGTATAGATCTGTCAGCGAGGAACGAGCAGTACTTC. Its protein product is CASSIDLSARNEQYF. The chain combines TRBV19 with TRBJ2-7; no reliable D call. This CDR3 region has 15 residues. The V and J ends lost 0 bases and 5 bases respectively, with 14 bases between them. Germline CDR1 is LNHDA and CDR2 is SQIVND (reference sequence).

For the CDR3, the DNA is TGTGCCAGCAGCTTGGACAGGGAATCACCCCTCCACTTT. This gives the protein CASSLDRESPLHF. The V gene is TRBV7-9, the J gene TRBJ1-6; 8 positions match TRBD1. Looked up from germline, CDR1 is SEHNR and CDR2 is FQNEAQ (reference sequence). V dropped 3 bases and J dropped 10; count of bases not matched to a gene: 2. This CDR3 contains 13 residues.

The chain is built from TRBV11-2 and TRBJ2-3; 7 bases match TRBD2. This CDR3 is 17 amino acids long. Trimming took 6 bases from V and 2 from J; bases not matched to a gene: 14. Germline CDR1 SGHAT, CDR2 FQNNGV. The CDR3 is CASRPGREPRDTDTQYF. The CDR3 DNA reads TGTGCCAGCAGACCGGGGCGGGAGCCCCGGGACACAGATACGCAGTATTTT. The full variable domain, rest sourced from reference TRBV11-2 and TRBJ2-3, is EAGVAQSPRYKIIEKRQSVAFWCNPISGHATLYWYQQILGQGPKLLIQFQNNGVVDDSQLPKDRFSAERLKGVDSTLKIQPAKLEDSAVYLCASRPGREPRDTDTQYFGPGTRLTVL.

The genes are TRBV11-2 and TRBJ2-6; the match to TRBD1 covers 7 bases. The CDR3 is made up of 17 amino acids. Germline-derived CDR1 and CDR2 are SGHAT and FQNNGV. Unmatched junction bases numbered 10, after V lost 5 bases and J lost 3 bases. Here the CDR3 reads CASSDRQGSGGANVLTF. CDR3 DNA sequence: TGTGCCAGCAGCGACAGACAGGGAAGTGGTGGGGCCAACGTCCTGACTTTC.

This clone occurred a few times. The chain joins TRBV28 to TRBJ1-5, with 9 bases that match TRBD1. V shed 5 bases and J 6 bases; nucleotides not matched to a gene: 5. The CDR3 totals 14 residues. Germline V gene data show CDR1 as MDHEN and CDR2 as SYDVKM. CDR3 region: CASSPQDRGQPQHF. CDR3 in DNA: TGTGCCAGCAGTCCCCAGGACAGGGGTCAGCCCCAGCATTTT.

The chain carries TRBV6-5 and TRBJ2-2; TRBD2 aligns across 8 bases. V lost 6 bases and J lost 5; bases outside the gene matches: 8. CDR1 MNHEY and CDR2 SVGAGI come from the germline V gene. There are 15 residues in the CDR3. CDR3 sequence: CASSPRSGSTGELFF. The CDR3 region has the DNA TGTGCCAGCAGCCCTCGGAGCGGGAGTACCGGGGAGCTGTTTTTT.

This clone was observed once. The chain couples TRBV10-3 to TRBJ2-1; D uncertain. The ends were cut back, 7 bases at V and 7 bases at J, with 11 bases in the middle. Germline V gene sequence: CDR1 ENHRY, CDR2 SYGVKD. The CDR3 sequence is 12 residues long. The CDR3 loop reads CAIKELGNEQFF. DNA for the CDR3: TGTGCCATCAAAGAGCTGGGGAATGAGCAGTTCTTC.

About this clone itself: The identical CDR3 is also encoded by other nucleotide sequences in the sample. The chain joins TRBV7-9 to TRBJ2-7; D is unresolved. Trimming left V 3 bases short and J 6 bases short, with 9 bases between. The CDR3 is 12 amino acids. The germline V gene encodes CDR1 SEHNR and CDR2 FQNEAQ (reference sequence). For the CDR3, the DNA is TGTGCCAGCAGCTTTGGTGTAGGCGAGCAGTACTTC. Translation: CASSFGVGEQYF.

The chain carries TRBV9 and TRBJ2-1; 9 positions agree with TRBD1. The germline V gene has CDR1 SGDLS and CDR2 YYNGEE. Trimming removed 4 bases from V and 9 bases from J; junction bases left unmatched: 5. This CDR3 is built from 13 residues. The CDR3 sequence: CASSPGTGSEQFF. The CDR3 region has the DNA TGTGCCAGCAGCCCCGGGACAGGGAGTGAGCAGTTCTTC. The whole variable domain, remainder taken from reference TRBV9 and TRBJ2-1, is DSGVTQTPKHLITATGQRVTLRCSPRSGDLSVYWYQQSLDQGLQFLIQYYNGEERAKGNILERFSAQQFPDLHSELNLSSLELGDSALYFCASSPGTGSEQFFGPGTRLTVL.

This clone was seen once. This chain connects TRBV28 to TRBJ1-2; 10 bases fit TRBD1. Per the germline V gene, CDR1 is MDHEN and CDR2 is SYDVKM. The CDR3 loop spans 14 amino acids. Trimming at V came to 5 bases and at J to 4 bases, leaving 4 bases not matched to a gene. CDR3 DNA sequence: TGTGCCAGCAGTCCCGGGACAGGGGTCTATGGCTACACCTTC. Translating it yields CASSPGTGVYGYTF.

This chain joins TRBV7-9 and TRBJ2-7; 8 positions agree with TRBD2. This CDR3 has 13 amino acids. CDR1 is SEHNR, CDR2 FQNEAQ, per germline (reference sequence). V gave up 7 bases and J gave up 4 bases; unmatched junction bases: 6. The CDR3 coding sequence is TGTGCCAGCACCCTCGGGGGGGCTTACGAGCAGTACTTC. Translating it yields CASTLGGAYEQYF.

The chain uses TRBV28 and TRBJ1-5; no firm D call. The CDR3 length is 17 residues. Germline CDR1 is MDHEN and CDR2 is SYDVKM. V shed 4 bases and J shed 9 bases, with 25 bases lying between them. CDR3 nucleotides: TGTGCCAGCAGTTCCTCTCTTTTGTCAGCGTTATCATGGCCCCAGCATTTT. It codes for CASSSSLLSALSWPQHF.

The genes are TRBV4-2 and TRBJ2-1, with D possibly TRBD2 on 6 matching bases. The V end lost 4 bases, the J end lost 1 base, and 17 bases lay between the germline ends. CDR1 is LGHNA, CDR2 YNFKEQ, per germline. This CDR3 contains 17 residues. The CDR3 protein is CASSLSLEGRSYNEQFF. In nucleotides, the CDR3 is TGTGCCAGCAGCCTTTCGCTAGAGGGGAGGTCCTACAATGAGCAGTTCTTC.

The rearrangement links TRBV9 to TRBJ2-3, with a tentative D call TRBD2 (6 bases). The CDR3 runs to 16 residues. Germline CDR1 and CDR2: SGDLS and YYNGEE. The V and J ends lost 1 base and 4 bases respectively, with 16 bases between them. This CDR3 is CASSVFGTSDSDTQYF. The CDR3 DNA reads TGTGCCAGCAGCGTATTTGGGACTTCCGACTCAGATACGCAGTATTTT.

This clone has a single count. This chain links TRBV5-6 with TRBJ1-1; weak D call: TRBD1 (5 bases). The CDR3 consists of 15 residues. The V end was cut by 3 bases, the J end by 4 bases, with 16 bases between. CDR1 is SGHDT, CDR2 YYEEEE, per germline. The chain's CDR3 is CASSWRGERSTEAFF. The CDR3 DNA reads TGTGCCAGCAGCTGGCGGGGGGAGAGAAGCACTGAAGCTTTCTTT.

This chain uses TRBV7-9 with TRBJ2-5; 9 bases align to TRBD2. After removal of 5 bases from V and 5 bases from J, the junction contained 9 bases not matched to a gene. Germline assignment: CDR1 SEHNR and CDR2 FQNEAQ (reference sequence). The CDR3 spans 15 residues. The CDR3 coding sequence is TGTGCCAGCAGCGCGCTCGCGGGAGGGTTGGAGACCCAGTACTTC. Translation: CASSALAGGLETQYF.